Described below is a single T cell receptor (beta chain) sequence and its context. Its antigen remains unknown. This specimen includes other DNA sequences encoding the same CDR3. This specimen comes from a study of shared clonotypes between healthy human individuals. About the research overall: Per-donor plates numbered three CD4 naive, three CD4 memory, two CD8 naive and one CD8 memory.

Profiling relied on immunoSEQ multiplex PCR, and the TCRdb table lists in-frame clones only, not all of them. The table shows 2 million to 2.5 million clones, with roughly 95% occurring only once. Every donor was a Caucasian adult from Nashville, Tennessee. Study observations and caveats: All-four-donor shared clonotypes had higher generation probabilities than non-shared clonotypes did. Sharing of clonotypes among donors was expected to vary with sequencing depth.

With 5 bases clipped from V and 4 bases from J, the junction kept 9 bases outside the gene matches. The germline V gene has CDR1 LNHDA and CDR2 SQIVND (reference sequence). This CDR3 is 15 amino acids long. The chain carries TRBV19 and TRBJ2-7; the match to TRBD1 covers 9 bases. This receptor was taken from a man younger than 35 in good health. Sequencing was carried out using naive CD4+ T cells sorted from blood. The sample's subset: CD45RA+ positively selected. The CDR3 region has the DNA TGTGCCAGTAGTTCCGGGACAGGGAATAGTTACGAGCAGTACTTC. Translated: CASSSGTGNSYEQYF.